A selection of T cell receptor beta chains follows, all from one sample in a study of blood T cell repertoires in COVID-19. Produced via immunoSEQ multiplex PCR; TCRdb's table is partial and in-frame only. The table includes about 140,000 clones, around 82% detected once. Source material: PBMCs or T cells enriched from blood (not recorded which). The receptors were sampled from a middle-aged man with acute COVID-19. The CDR3 runs from the conserved cysteine through the conserved F or W. The D gene is left open where the match is weak. Clone size is stated in some rows and not others, as once, few, many or a class when expanded.

D gene,V gene,J gene,clone size,CDR3 protein,CDR3 DNA
-,TRBV5-6,TRBJ2-1,few,CASSLVSGVGNEQFF,TGTGCCAGCAGCTTGGTGTCAGGGGTCGGCAATGAGCAGTTCTTC
-,TRBV7-2,TRBJ1-3,-,CASSLGRGNTIYF,TGTGCCAGCAGCTTAGGCAGGGGAAACACCATATATTTT
-,TRBV7-9,TRBJ2-3,-,CASSFGTSGGTQYF,TGTGCCAGCAGCTTTGGGACTTCCGGGGGTACGCAGTATTTT
-,TRBV7-9,TRBJ2-4,-,CASSTLLGRGLKNIQYF,TGTGCCAGCAGCACCTTGTTAGGCCGCGGATTGAAAAACATTCAGTACTTC
-,TRBV29-1,TRBJ1-5,-,CSVGEGLGNQPQHF,TGCAGCGTTGGAGAGGGGCTAGGCAATCAGCCCCAGCATTTT
-,TRBV2,TRBJ2-5,-,CASSDRRGARETQYF,TGTGCCAGCAGTGATAGGCGGGGAGCCCGAGAGACCCAGTACTTC
TRBD1,TRBV30,TRBJ2-3,-,CAWKGGVSTDTQYF,TGTGCCTGGAAAGGGGGCGTTAGCACAGATACGCAGTATTTT
-,TRBV4-1,TRBJ1-5,-,CASSLPGQPQHF,TGCGCCAGCAGCCTTCCCGGTCAGCCCCAGCATTTT
TRBD2,TRBV28,TRBJ2-7,few,CASGPKRREILHEQYF,TGTGCCAGCGGACCTAAACGGCGGGAGATTCTCCACGAGCAGTACTTC
-,TRBV28,TRBJ2-7,-,CATAERVSYEQYF,TGTGCCACCGCCGAGCGGGTCTCCTACGAGCAGTACTTC
-,TRBV29-1,TRBJ2-5,-,CSVGLGETQYF,TGCAGCGTCGGGTTAGGAGAGACCCAGTACTTC
TRBD1,TRBV6-5,TRBJ2-3,-,CASSQIQGSQYF,TGTGCCAGCAGCCAAATACAGGGGTCACAGTATTTT
-,TRBV7-2,TRBJ1-2,-,CASSLVSRMEGYTF,TGTGCCAGCAGCTTAGTATCCAGGATGGAAGGCTACACCTTC
TRBD1,TRBV2,TRBJ1-1,-,CASSGDRVSDTEAFF,TGTGCCAGCAGTGGGGACAGGGTCAGCGACACTGAAGCTTTCTTT
TRBD2,TRBV27,TRBJ2-1,-,CASRSAGLAGGYYNEQFF,TGTGCCAGCAGGTCTGCGGGACTAGCGGGGGGATACTACAATGAGCAGTTCTTC
TRBD2,TRBV9,TRBJ2-1,few,CASSVGELAGGLREQFF,TGTGCCAGCAGCGTAGGGGAGCTAGCGGGAGGGCTAAGGGAGCAGTTCTTC
-,TRBV10-2,TRBJ1-1,-,CASSGGVSGLMNTEAFF,TGCGCCAGCAGTGGGGGCGTGAGTGGGCTTATGAACACTGAAGCTTTCTTT
TRBD1,TRBV5-1,TRBJ1-1,-,CASSRDSSPVGAFF,TGCGCCAGCAGCAGGGACAGCTCCCCAGTGGGAGCTTTCTTT
-,TRBV12-2,TRBJ2-1,-,CASRLGGTSGNYNEQFF,TGTGCAAGTCGCTTGGGAGGGACTAGCGGGAATTACAATGAGCAGTTCTTC
-,TRBV5-1,TRBJ2-2,few,CASSQSPTLNTGELFF,TGCGCCAGCAGCCAATCGCCGACACTTAACACCGGGGAGCTGTTTTTT
-,TRBV7-8,TRBJ2-7,-,CASSLGVGSSSLEQYF,TGTGCCAGCAGCTTAGGGGTCGGGAGCTCCTCCCTCGAGCAGTACTTC
TRBD1,TRBV10-3,TRBJ2-5,-,CAISRQGEETQYF,TGTGCCATCAGTCGACAGGGTGAAGAGACCCAGTACTTC
-,TRBV30,TRBJ2-2,-,CAWSVQYTGELFF,TGTGCCTGGAGTGTACAGTACACCGGGGAGCTGTTTTTT
TRBD1,TRBV7-8,TRBJ2-3,-,CASSYWTGLSTDTQYF,TGTGCCAGCAGCTATTGGACAGGCCTCAGCACAGATACGCAGTATTTT
TRBD1,TRBV10-3,TRBJ1-1,-,CAISGSAQGWTEAFF,TGTGCCATCAGCGGTTCGGCACAGGGGTGGACTGAAGCTTTCTTT
TRBD2,TRBV5-4,TRBJ2-2,-,CASSTGLAGNTGELFF,TGTGCCAGCAGCACCGGACTAGCGGGGAACACCGGGGAGCTGTTTTTT
-,TRBV7-9,TRBJ1-1,once,CASSLARGRTEAFF,TGTGCCAGCAGCTTAGCGCGGGGGAGGACTGAAGCTTTCTTT
TRBD1,TRBV11-3,TRBJ2-2,-,CASSLVGGFGELFF,TGTGCCAGCAGCTTAGTAGGGGGCTTCGGGGAGCTGTTTTTT
TRBD1,TRBV28,TRBJ2-1,once,CASSLGQLMDEQFF,TGTGCCAGCAGCCTGGGACAGCTAATGGATGAGCAGTTCTTC
-,TRBV7-7,TRBJ2-5,-,CASSPTGGGETQYF,TGTGCCAGCAGCCCCACAGGGGGGGGAGAGACCCAGTACTTC
TRBD1,TRBV9,TRBJ1-2,-,CASNPGQGLGYTF,TGTGCCAGCAACCCGGGACAGGGTCTTGGCTACACCTTC
TRBD2,TRBV5-6,TRBJ2-2,-,CASSLFPSGNAGELFF,TGTGCCAGCAGCTTGTTTCCTAGCGGGAACGCCGGGGAGCTGTTTTTT
-,TRBV6-5,TRBJ1-2,-,CASSSRGGNYGYTF,TGTGCCAGCAGTTCCCGGGGAGGAAACTATGGCTACACCTTC
-,TRBV19,TRBJ2-7,-,CASSIGSAGNNYEQYF,TGTGCCAGTAGTATTGGGTCGGCGGGGAACAACTACGAGCAGTACTTC
-,TRBV28,TRBJ2-7,-,CASSLPGKTEQYF,TGTGCCAGCAGTTTACCAGGGAAGACCGAGCAGTACTTC
TRBD2,TRBV5-4,TRBJ2-1,-,CASSRGLAGGPGDNEQFF,TGTGCCAGCAGCCGGGGACTAGCGGGAGGGCCGGGGGACAATGAGCAGTTCTTC
-,TRBV6-5,TRBJ2-5,-,CASSTILWERETQYF,TGTGCCAGCAGCACGATTCTTTGGGAGCGGGAGACCCAGTACTTC
-,TRBV19,TRBJ1-5,-,CASTLGGGEGNQPQHF,TGTGCCAGTACCCTTGGGGGGGGAGAGGGAAATCAGCCCCAGCATTTT
TRBD1,TRBV6-2/TRBV6-3,TRBJ2-3,-,CASSSGTGVTQYF,TGTGCCAGCAGTTCCGGGACAGGGGTTACGCAGTATTTT
TRBD1,TRBV11-2,TRBJ1-5,-,CASSNRVQGAQHF,TGTGCCAGCAGCAACCGGGTCCAGGGGGCCCAGCATTTT
-,TRBV5-8,TRBJ2-5,-,CASSLVDSQETQYF,TGTGCCAGCAGCTTGGTCGACAGCCAAGAGACCCAGTACTTC
-,TRBV4-3,TRBJ1-6,-,CASSQAAQNNSPLHF,TGCGCCAGCAGCCAAGCGGCACAGAATAATTCACCCCTCCACTTT
-,TRBV4-1,TRBJ1-1,-,CASSQVEAGPEAFF,TGCGCCAGCAGCCAAGTGGAGGCAGGCCCCGAAGCTTTCTTT
TRBD1,TRBV28,TRBJ2-5,-,CASSRKPSTGSETQYF,TGTGCCAGCAGTCGCAAGCCCTCGACAGGGTCAGAGACCCAGTACTTC
TRBD1,TRBV5-4,TRBJ2-3,once,CASSLGTAPSTDTQYF,TGTGCCAGCAGCCTCGGGACAGCCCCTAGCACAGATACGCAGTATTTT
TRBD2,TRBV30,TRBJ2-5,once,CAWSIGGGLAGVSETQYF,TGTGCCTGGAGTATAGGCGGGGGACTAGCGGGAGTCTCAGAGACCCAGTACTTC
TRBD1,TRBV5-1,TRBJ1-1,-,CASSWTGGTEAFF,TGCGCCAGCAGCTGGACAGGGGGGACTGAAGCTTTCTTT
TRBD1,TRBV7-2,TRBJ1-2,-,CASSSATGVAYGYTF,TGTGCCAGCAGCTCCGCGACAGGGGTGGCCTATGGCTACACCTTC
TRBD1,TRBV19,TRBJ1-5,-,CAADQTSAGGYNQPQHF,TGTGCCGCAGATCAGACAAGCGCAGGGGGGTACAATCAGCCCCAGCATTTT
-,TRBV7-2,TRBJ2-2,-,CASSPITGELFF,TGTGCCAGCAGCCCTATCACCGGGGAGCTGTTTTTT
TRBD1,TRBV7-2,TRBJ1-6,-,CASSSTTGAGSPLHF,TGTGCCAGCAGCTCCACGACAGGGGCTGGGTCACCCCTCCACTTT
-,TRBV5-8,TRBJ2-1,-,CASSIDRNNEQFF,TGTGCCAGCAGCATAGACAGAAACAATGAGCAGTTCTTC
TRBD1,TRBV2,TRBJ1-3,many,CASRNRGPGNTIYF,TGTGCCAGCAGGAACAGGGGGCCTGGAAACACCATATATTTT
TRBD1,TRBV11-2,TRBJ2-2,-,CASSLDAGGDTGELFF,TGTGCCAGCAGCTTAGATGCAGGGGGCGACACCGGGGAGCTGTTTTTT
-,TRBV7-2,TRBJ1-2,-,CASSFGLSGYTF,TGTGCCAGCAGCTTTGGGCTCAGCGGCTACACCTTC
TRBD2,TRBV7-6,TRBJ2-2,-,CASSLGLAGGTGELFF,TGTGCCAGCAGTCTTGGACTAGCGGGGGGAACCGGGGAGCTGTTTTTT
TRBD2,TRBV28,TRBJ2-7,-,CASTLSGTGGRGEQYF,TGTGCCAGCACCTTATCTGGAACGGGAGGAAGAGGCGAGCAGTACTTC
TRBD2,TRBV18,TRBJ2-1,-,CASSPTGLAGGPGYNEQFF,TGTGCCAGCTCACCGACGGGACTAGCGGGGGGGCCGGGCTACAATGAGCAGTTCTTC
TRBD1,TRBV30,TRBJ1-5,-,CAWSGTGSNQPQHF,TGTGCCTGGAGTGGGACAGGGAGTAATCAGCCCCAGCATTTT
TRBD2,TRBV9,TRBJ2-3,-,CASSVPLAGGPGSTDTQYF,TGTGCCAGCAGCGTCCCTTTAGCGGGAGGGCCTGGGAGCACAGATACGCAGTATTTT